The subject of this entry is one T cell receptor (beta chain). Data came from immunoSEQ multiplex PCR; TCRdb stores just in-frame clones and leaves some out. The repertoire holds over 400,000 clones, with 75% to 90% as singletons. The source of the sample is a study of blood T cell repertoires in COVID-19. This clonotype was obtained from a human donor in a cohort sampled during active COVID-19. Sequencing used peripheral blood.

CDR3 bases: TGCAGTGCAAGTCCTAGCGGTCTAGGCAATGAGCAGTTCTTC. This gives the protein CSASPSGLGNEQFF. The J gene is TRBJ2-1, the V gene TRBV20-1, with TRBD2 matching over 7 bases. Germline loops: CDR1 DFQATT, CDR2 SNEGSKA (reference sequence). After removal of 6 bases from V and 6 bases from J, the junction contained 11 bases not matched to a gene. There are 14 residues in the CDR3.